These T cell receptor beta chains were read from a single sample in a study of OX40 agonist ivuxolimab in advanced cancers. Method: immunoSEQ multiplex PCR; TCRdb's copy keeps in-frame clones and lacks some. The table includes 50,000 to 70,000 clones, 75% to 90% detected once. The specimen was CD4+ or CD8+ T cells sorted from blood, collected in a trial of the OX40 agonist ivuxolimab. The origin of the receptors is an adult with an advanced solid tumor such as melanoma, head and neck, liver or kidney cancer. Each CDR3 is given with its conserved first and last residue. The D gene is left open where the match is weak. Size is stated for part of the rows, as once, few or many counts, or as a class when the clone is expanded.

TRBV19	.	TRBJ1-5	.	TGTGCCAGTAGCCTTCTGGGGGATAGCAATCAGCCCCAGCATTTT	CASSLLGDSNQPQHF
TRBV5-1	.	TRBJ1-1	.	TGCGCCAGCAGCTTGGTATCGGGGGACCATGAAGCTTTCTTT	CASSLVSGDHEAFF
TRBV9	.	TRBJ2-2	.	TGTGCCAGCAGCGTAAGAGGTCCGGGGGCCGGGGAGCTGTTTTTT	CASSVRGPGAGELFF
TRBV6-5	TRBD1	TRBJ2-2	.	TGTGCCAGCAGGGAACAGGGGTACACCGGGGAGCTGTTTTTT	CASREQGYTGELFF
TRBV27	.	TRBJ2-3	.	TGTGCCAGCAGTTTAAGAACTCCGAGCACAGATACGCAGTATTTT	CASSLRTPSTDTQYF
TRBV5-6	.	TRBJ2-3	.	TGTGCCAGCAGCTTGAAGACAGCTCTAGAAGTAACAGATACGCAGTATTTT	CASSLKTALEVTDTQYF
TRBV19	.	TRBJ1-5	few	TGTGCCAGTAAGACAGAACCTAGCAATCAGCCCCAGCATTTT	CASKTEPSNQPQHF
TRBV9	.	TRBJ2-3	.	TGTGCCAGCAGCGTAGCTTCCCCAGATACGCAGTATTTT	CASSVASPDTQYF
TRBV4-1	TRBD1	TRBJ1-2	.	TGCGCCAGCAGCCAAAACGGGCAGGGGGCAGTTGGCTACACCTTC	CASSQNGQGAVGYTF
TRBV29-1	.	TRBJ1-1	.	TGCAGCGCAGAGGACAATTCCAGTTTGACTTTCTTT	CSAEDNSSLTFF
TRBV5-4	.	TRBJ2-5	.	TGTGCCAGCAGCTATTTACAAGAGACCCAGTACTTC	CASSYLQETQYF
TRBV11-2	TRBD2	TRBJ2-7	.	TGTGCCAGCAGGGGACTAGCGATCTCCTACGAGCAGTACTTC	CASRGLAISYEQYF
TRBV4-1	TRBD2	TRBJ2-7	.	TGCGCCAGCAGTCATTGGCTAGCGGGGCCCTCAGAGAAATACGAGCAGTACTTC	CASSHWLAGPSEKYEQYF
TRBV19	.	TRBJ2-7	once	TGTGCCAGTACCAAAGGGGTGGGGGCCCCCTACGAGCAGTACTTC	CASTKGVGAPYEQYF
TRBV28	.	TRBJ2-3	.	TGTGCCAGCAGTTTAATAGGGACTCCCGGGTATACGCAGTATTTT	CASSLIGTPGYTQYF
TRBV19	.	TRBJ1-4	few	TGTGCCAGTAGTATGGGTCGGATCAATGAAAAACTGTTTTTT	CASSMGRINEKLFF
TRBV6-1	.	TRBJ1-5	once	TGTGCCAGCAGAGGACCCGGGTCCTATCAGCCCCAGCATTTT	CASRGPGSYQPQHF
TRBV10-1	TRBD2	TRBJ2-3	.	TGCGCCACAAATAGCGGGGGCACAGATACGCAGTATTTT	CATNSGGTDTQYF
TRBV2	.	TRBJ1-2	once	TGTGCCAGCAGGGCCATGGCCTATGGCTACACCTTC	CASRAMAYGYTF
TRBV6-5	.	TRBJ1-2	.	TGTGCCAGCAGGGAACGGGGGGCGATCTATGGCTACACCTTC	CASRERGAIYGYTF
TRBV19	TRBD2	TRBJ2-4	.	TGTGCCAGTAGTATTGCGGGAGTGGGTGGAGTCATTCAGTACTTC	CASSIAGVGGVIQYF
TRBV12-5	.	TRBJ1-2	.	TGTGCTAGTGGGCCGCGGACAGCTCGATTAAATGGCTACACCTTC	CASGPRTARLNGYTF
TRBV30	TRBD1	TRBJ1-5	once	TGTGCCTGGAGTTACAGGGGGCTGGTCAATCAGCCCCAGCATTTT	CAWSYRGLVNQPQHF
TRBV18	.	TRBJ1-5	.	TGTGCCAGCTCACCAATAGAGGGAATAGGTCAGCCCCAGCATTTT	CASSPIEGIGQPQHF
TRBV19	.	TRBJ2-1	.	TGTGCCAGTAGTATTCGGTCTAGCGAATACAATGAGCAGTTCTTC	CASSIRSSEYNEQFF
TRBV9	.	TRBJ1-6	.	TGTGCCAGCAGCTCAGGTAATTCACCCCTCCACTTT	CASSSGNSPLHF
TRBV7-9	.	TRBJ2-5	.	TGTGCCAGCAGCTTAGAGGCCTGGGAAGAGACCCAGTACTTC	CASSLEAWEETQYF
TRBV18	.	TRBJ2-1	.	TGTGCCAGCTCACCGCAGGGGACTACCTACAATGAGCAGTTCTTC	CASSPQGTTYNEQFF